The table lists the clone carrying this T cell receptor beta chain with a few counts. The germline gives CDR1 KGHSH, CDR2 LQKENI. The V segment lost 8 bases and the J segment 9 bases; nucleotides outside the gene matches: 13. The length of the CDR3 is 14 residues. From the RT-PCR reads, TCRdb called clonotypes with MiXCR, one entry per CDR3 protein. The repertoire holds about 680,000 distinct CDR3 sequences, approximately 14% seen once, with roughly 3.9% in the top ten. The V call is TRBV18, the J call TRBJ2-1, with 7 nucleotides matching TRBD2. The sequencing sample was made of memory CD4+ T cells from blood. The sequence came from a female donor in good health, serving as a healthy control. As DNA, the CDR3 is TGTGCCAGCCGAGCCGGGGAGGGCCAAGCTGAGCAGTTCTTC. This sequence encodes CASRAGEGQAEQFF.